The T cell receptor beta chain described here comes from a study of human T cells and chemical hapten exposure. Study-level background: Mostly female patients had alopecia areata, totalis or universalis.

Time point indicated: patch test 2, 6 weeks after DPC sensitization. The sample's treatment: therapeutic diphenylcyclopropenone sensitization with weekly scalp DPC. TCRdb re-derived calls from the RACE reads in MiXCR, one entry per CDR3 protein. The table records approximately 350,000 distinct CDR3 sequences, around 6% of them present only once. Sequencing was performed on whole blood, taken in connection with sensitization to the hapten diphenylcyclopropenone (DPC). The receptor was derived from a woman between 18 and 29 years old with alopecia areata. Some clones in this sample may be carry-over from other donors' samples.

CDR3 coding DNA: TGTGCCAGCAGCTTGGTAGGAGGGGGAAACTATGGCTACACCTTC. Its translation: CASSLVGGGNYGYTF. This chain joins TRBV5-4 and TRBJ1-2, with D possibly matching TRBD1 (6 bases). The germline V gene has CDR1 SGHNT and CDR2 YYREEE (reference sequence). The CDR3 length is 15 residues. The V end was cut by 0 bases, the J end by 2 bases, with 11 bases between.